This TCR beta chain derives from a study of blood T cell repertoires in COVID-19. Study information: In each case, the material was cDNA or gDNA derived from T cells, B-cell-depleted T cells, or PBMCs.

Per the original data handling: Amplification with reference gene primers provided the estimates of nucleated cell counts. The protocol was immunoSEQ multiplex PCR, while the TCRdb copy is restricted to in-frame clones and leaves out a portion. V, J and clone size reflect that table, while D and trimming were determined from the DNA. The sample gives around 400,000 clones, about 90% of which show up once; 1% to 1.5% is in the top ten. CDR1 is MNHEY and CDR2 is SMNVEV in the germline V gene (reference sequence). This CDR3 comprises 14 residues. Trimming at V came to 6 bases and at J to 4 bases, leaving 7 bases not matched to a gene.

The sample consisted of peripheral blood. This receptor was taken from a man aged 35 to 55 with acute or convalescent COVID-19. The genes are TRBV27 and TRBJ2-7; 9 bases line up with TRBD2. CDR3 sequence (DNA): TGTGCCAGCAGGAGACTAGCGGCGATGTACGAGCAGTACTTC. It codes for CASRRLAAMYEQYF.